Here is one TCR beta chain with its context. This clone's antigen is unknown. It has no much larger one-base neighbor in the sample; base qualities were not kept. Donors were 39 systemically healthy Caucasian individuals from Russia aged roughly 6 to 90 years. Each donor gave 8 to 10 milliliters of peripheral blood, drawn into EDTA-treated Vacutainer tubes. PBMCs were isolated by Ficoll-Paque density-gradient centrifugation, with at least 6 million obtained per sample. Trizol reagent was used to extract total RNA from PBMCs, with at least 6 micrograms per sample. Naive CD45RAhigh/CD27high T cell percentages were measured by flow cytometry on a PBMC aliquot from every donor. The germline V gene gives CDR1 as LGHNA and CDR2 as YNFKEQ. The CDR3 numbers 16 residues from cysteine through phenylalanine. The kept DNA is CDR3 alone, 48 bases in frame from the first base. The junction shows trimming of 3 bases on V and 2 bases on J, and the gene matches do not reach 2 bases of it.

The library was made by 5' RACE. TCRdb lists the instrument as Illumina HiSeq 2500. A second PCR of about 6 to 11 cycles was performed with a sample-barcoded 5' primer and a J-beta primer mix. A unique molecular identifier was introduced onto each TCR beta cDNA molecule by a template-switch 5' adaptor carrying 12 random nucleotides. Each sample yielded at least 2.5 million CDR3-containing paired-end reads. First-strand cDNA was synthesized from all RNA with the Mint cDNA synthesis kit, primed by a TRBC-specific oligonucleotide. Following uracil-DNA glycosylase treatment, all cDNA underwent a first 18-cycle PCR with the universal primers M1SS and BC2_uni_R. Regarding the original processing steps: For normalization, 1 million high-quality reads were randomly selected from each sample, with every read carrying a distinct molecular identifier. Reads with shared molecular identifiers were discarded instead of being binned into consensus sequences. MiTCR, with a Q25 quality threshold and the strictest error-elimination algorithm, was used for CDR3 identification, clonotype clustering and error correction. A nonparametric unseen species model with Euler transformation was used to estimate lower-bound total TCR beta diversity. TCRdb ran its own pipeline on the public reads, namely fastp trimming at Q25 and MiXCR clone calling, and kept in-frame beta chains. Every CDR3 protein is listed once, alongside the most common genes and DNA of its rows. The V and J calls were determined by TCRdb, not by the authors. The sample contains around 990,000 distinct CDR3 sequences, less than 25% of them found a single time. Jointly, the top ten make up approximately 0.79% of the sample.

This record comes from a study of blood T cells in healthy people across ages (dated by TCRdb to the mid-2010s). Some background on the complete study: In model experiments, roughly one uniquely barcoded TCR beta cDNA molecule per two T cells was captured by template switching. For two donors (one aged 18 to 29 and one aged 80 or older), the study analyzed two additional independent replicas of 1 million unique cDNA reads from the same blood draw. The donors were divided into four age groups: young (average around 16 years), middle-aged (under 40), aged (about 56) and long-lived (82). Using deep sequencing normalized with unique cDNA molecular identifiers, the study measured how TCR beta repertoire diversity changes with age.

Study-level results and caveats: Estimates of total diversity based on one million sequenced T cells were regarded as lower bounds and as underestimates. Observed TCR beta diversity per million T cells fell roughly linearly with age, and a significant reduction was already apparent by age roughly 40. Donor CMV infection status was unknown, potentially confounding age-related changes in expanded clonotypes. Conclusive comparison of naive and antigen-experienced compartments was prevented by the profiling of bulk unsorted PBMCs. The percentage of naive T cells measured by flow cytometry correlated strongly with observed TCR beta diversity. The long-lived group showed more naive CD4+ T cells, fewer expanded clones and increased TCR diversity than the aged group, suggesting age selection.

These data also featured in a second study, about T cells of mothers and their children. Taken from the second paper: Nine systemically healthy Caucasian individuals, comprising three mothers and their six children, were included as donors. cDNA synthesis used all of the extracted RNA, with 1.5 ug of RNA in each 15 ul reaction. In the second PCR, the M1S primer added sample barcodes and 2-4 random nucleotides. Each mother yielded over 8 million TCR beta CDR3 reads and each child 2.5 million to 3 million reads. Thymic selection similarly shapes TCR recombination output in related and unrelated pairs, with minor effect from inherited differences. Normalized repertoire overlap was always slightly but never significantly higher in related than unrelated mother-child pairs. No persistent microchimeric T cell clones were detected, at a sensitivity of roughly 100 clones per million clonotypes. The study used deep NGS to compare TCR beta repertoires of mothers and children, seeking features distinguishing related mother-child pairs from unrelated individuals. Mothers averaged roughly 40 +/- 4 years of age and children averaged about 12 +/- 4 years. After adapters were ligated using NEBNext reagents, the libraries underwent 100+100 nt paired-end sequencing on an Illumina HiSeq 2000. To prevent cross-contamination, the mother and child libraries were prepared a month apart and were sequenced in separate runs. Each donor had between about 450,000 and 2,100,000 distinct TCR beta clonotypes identified. Naive TCR beta clonotypes were estimated from low-frequency clonotypes matched to each donor's FACS-determined naive share, without sorting.

Recombination linked TRBV4-2 to TRBJ2-1, with 12 bases in between that match TRBD2. The source of this sequence is a girl under 10 years old in good health. Sequenced sample: blood. The CDR3 sequence is CASSQASGGAYNEQFF. The sequenced DNA: TGTGCCAGCAGCCAGGCTAGCGGGGGGGCCTACAATGAGCAGTTCTTC.